The 22 T cell receptor beta chains in this list originate from one sample, sequenced in a study of beta chain features in type 1 diabetes. Expressed TCRB transcripts were sequenced because the isolated RNA had all been reverse transcribed beforehand. Some clones are missing from TCRdb's copy, which holds only in-frame ones; the method was immunoSEQ multiplex PCR. The sample contains around 300,000 clones, 8% of which appear only once. The sequenced sample consisted of central memory CD4+ T cells from blood. The origin of the receptors is a woman between 18 and 29 years old in good health.

This clone was picked up a small number of times. This sequence joins TRBV5-8 and TRBJ1-5, with TRBD1 as a possible D gene (6 bases). CDR1 SGHTS and CDR2 YDEGEE come from the germline V gene. The CDR3 has 14 residues. Trimming cost V 1 base and J 6 bases, with 11 bases left between them. This CDR3 reads CASSLRGSTQPQHF. CDR3 DNA: TGTGCCAGCAGCTTGAGGGGGTCCACTCAGCCCCAGCATTTT.

The chain carries TRBV28 and TRBJ2-1, with 7 bases matching TRBD1. Germline V gives CDR1 MDHEN, CDR2 SYDVKM. This CDR3 spans 13 amino acids. With V trimmed by 7 bases and J by 2 bases, 2 bases remained unmatched. Here the CDR3 reads CASKTGAYNEQFF. CDR3 sequence (DNA): TGTGCCAGCAAAACAGGGGCCTACAATGAGCAGTTCTTC.

The chain couples TRBV4-2 to TRBJ2-2, with D possibly matching TRBD1 (5 bases). Germline values: CDR1 LGHNA, CDR2 YNFKEQ. V shed 1 base and J shed 4 bases, with 10 bases lying between them. The CDR3 length is 15 residues. The DNA of the CDR3 is TGTGCCAGCAGCCAAGGGGGCACAGTCACCGGGGAGCTGTTTTTT. Translation gives CASSQGGTVTGELFF.

Concerning this clone: This CDR3 is also generated by other DNA sequences in the sample. J is TRBJ1-5 and V is TRBV2; D is undetermined. Germline V gene data show CDR1 as SNHLY and CDR2 as FYNNEI. V dropped 3 bases and J dropped 5 bases, with 5 bases sitting between them. The CDR3 has 12 residues. The CDR3 DNA sequence: TGTGCCAGCAGTGATAGGGATCAGCCCCAGCATTTT. This translates into CASSDRDQPQHF.

This clone was counted a few times. The chain links TRBV7-6 to TRBJ1-5; D possibly corresponds to TRBD1 (6 bases). Germline lookup yields CDR1 SGHVS and CDR2 FNYEAQ. The CDR3 contains 14 residues. The V and J ends lost 5 bases and 2 bases respectively, with 10 bases between them. CDR3 amino acids: CASSRRQGNQPQHF. The CDR3 coding sequence is TGTGCCAGCAGCCGAAGACAGGGCAATCAGCCCCAGCATTTT.

In its sample, this clone was seen a few times. The chain joins TRBV19 to TRBJ1-4; 10 nucleotides agree with TRBD1. Germline V gives CDR1 LNHDA, CDR2 SQIVND (reference sequence). The CDR3 loop spans 14 amino acids. The trim removed 3 bases at V and 11 bases at J, leaving 6 bases unmatched. The CDR3 DNA sequence: TGTGCCAGTAGTATCGGTGACAGGGGGCTGAAACTGTTTTTT. Protein: CASSIGDRGLKLFF.

There are a few counts of this clone. V gene TRBV29-1 combines with J gene TRBJ1-1; TRBD1 matches 10 bases. V trimming: 5 bases; J trimming: 1 base; junction bases outside the gene matches: 4. The CDR3 is made up of 14 amino acids. Germline lookup yields CDR1 SQVTM and CDR2 ANQGSEA. CDR3 sequence: CSVLRTGGNTEAFF. CDR3 DNA sequence: TGCAGCGTTCTAAGGACAGGGGGGAACACTGAAGCTTTCTTT.

This clone was found many times. The chain couples TRBV5-6 to TRBJ2-1; D remains unclear. The CDR3 is made up of 14 amino acids. Trimming took off 1 base at V and 5 bases at J, with 10 bases between the two ends. From germline, CDR1 is SGHDT and CDR2 YYEEEE. The CDR3 region has the DNA TGTGCCAGCAGCTTGTTGAGCTTTAACAATGAGCAGTTCTTC. It is translated as CASSLLSFNNEQFF.

This clone was counted a few times. The chain carries TRBV6-1 and TRBJ2-1; the match to TRBD2 covers 9 bases. CDR3 size: 17 residues. The V segment lost 4 bases and the J segment 4 bases; nucleotides outside the gene matches: 11. Germline V lookup: CDR1 MNHNS, CDR2 SASEGT. In DNA, the CDR3 is TGTGCCAGCAGTGTGTTCGGAGGAGCGGGAGGATACAATGAGCAGTTCTTC. Its protein is CASSVFGGAGGYNEQFF.

This rearrangement joins TRBV7-2 to TRBJ2-5; D call uncertain. The V end lost 2 bases, the J end lost 5 bases, and 6 bases lay between the germline ends. The CDR3 consists of 12 residues. CDR1 is SGHTA, CDR2 FQGNSA, per germline. The CDR3: CASSLTAETQYF. CDR3 coding DNA: TGTGCCAGCAGCTTAACGGCTGAGACCCAGTACTTC. The full variable domain, completed using reference TRBV7-2 and TRBJ2-5, is GAGVSQSPSNKVTEKGKDVELRCDPISGHTALYWYRQSLGQGLEFLIYFQGNSAPDKSGLPSDRFSAERTGGSVSTLTIQRTQQEDSAVYLCASSLTAETQYFGPGTRLLVL.

This clone was seen ten or more times. The chain combines TRBV7-2 with TRBJ2-2; TRBD1 might be the D (6 bases). The CDR3 loop spans 16 amino acids. Looked up from germline, CDR1 is SGHTA and CDR2 is FQGNSA. V gave up 6 bases and J gave up 0 bases, with 14 bases separating them. The CDR3 DNA sequence: TGTGCCAGCAGGATAACAGGGTTCGCGAACACCGGGGAGCTGTTTTTT. It yields the protein CASRITGFANTGELFF.

This clone was counted only a few times. This rearrangement joins TRBV5-1 to TRBJ1-1; D call uncertain. Germline V CDR1 and CDR2: SGHRS, YFSETQ. CDR3 length: 14 residues. Between the trimmed V and J ends, which lost 4 bases and 2 bases, there was a span of 12 bases. In DNA, the CDR3 is TGCGCCAGCAGCCCAGAGGCATCCAACACTGAAGCTTTCTTT. Encoded protein: CASSPEASNTEAFF.

This clone was counted a few times. The chain employs TRBV19 and TRBJ2-1; TRBD1 matches at 12 bases. Germline V gene sequence: CDR1 LNHDA, CDR2 SQIVND (reference sequence). The ends lost 11 bases at V and 1 base at J; junction bases unmatched: 12. The CDR3 runs 17 residues. This chain's CDR3 is CASRRDRGLVSYNEQFF. DNA of the CDR3: TGTGCCTCTAGACGGGACAGGGGGCTTGTGTCCTACAATGAGCAGTTCTTC.

This clone turned up a few times. V and J are TRBV7-2 and TRBJ1-4; 11 bases fit TRBD1. The CDR3 consists of 17 residues. Per germline, CDR1 SGHTA and CDR2 FQGNSA. J was trimmed by 8 bases and V by 4 bases; bases with no gene match: 12. CDR3 amino acids: CASSSQGQGAGREKLFF. The CDR3 DNA reads TGTGCCAGCAGCTCCCAAGGACAGGGGGCCGGGAGGGAAAAACTGTTTTTT.

In its sample, this clone was seen a few times. The genes are TRBV7-8 and TRBJ1-1, with TRBD1 identical over 10 bases. J gave up 4 bases and V 5 bases, and 10 bases lay outside the gene matches. In germline, CDR1 is SGHVS, CDR2 FQNEAQ. CDR3 length equals 16 residues. CDR3: CASSISSGTGATEAFF. The CDR3 DNA follows: TGTGCCAGCAGCATCAGCTCCGGGACAGGGGCCACTGAAGCTTTCTTT. Full variable domain (rest looked up from reference TRBV7-8 and TRBJ1-1): GAGVSQSPRYKVAKRGQDVALRCDPISGHVSLFWYQQALGQGPEFLTYFQNEAQLDKSGLPSDRFFAERPEGSVSTLKIQRTQQEDSAVYLCASSISSGTGATEAFFGQGTRLTVV.

The sample holds a few counts of this clone. The chain employs TRBV5-8 and TRBJ2-3; the D gene is possibly TRBD2 (5 bases). Germline-derived CDR1 and CDR2 are SGHTS and YDEGEE. Trimming pared 4 bases from V and 0 bases from J, leaving 9 bases between. CDR3 length: 14 residues. CDR3: CASSLAGSTDTQYF. DNA of the CDR3: TGTGCCAGCAGCCTTGCGGGTAGCACAGATACGCAGTATTTT.

This clone was seen a handful of times. The chain has TRBV5-4 and TRBJ2-2; D might be TRBD2 (6 bases). In germline, CDR1 is SGHNT, CDR2 YYREEE (reference sequence). The CDR3 contains 13 residues. Trimming took off 4 bases at V and 5 bases at J, with 9 bases between the two ends. CDR3 protein: CASSVRGTGELFF. CDR3 coding DNA: TGTGCCAGCAGCGTCCGGGGGACCGGGGAGCTGTTTTTT.

This clone was observed a few times. The chain has TRBV2 and TRBJ1-5; D gene uncertain. Trimming removed 6 bases from V and 9 bases from J, with 12 bases in between. CDR1 and CDR2 (germline): SNHLY, FYNNEI. The length of the CDR3 is 12 residues. The CDR3 loop is CASRADRGPQHF. CDR3 coding DNA: TGTGCCAGCAGGGCCGACCGAGGGCCCCAGCATTTT.

The chain employs TRBV15 and TRBJ2-2, with D possibly being TRBD1 (6 bases). The CDR3 is 18 amino acids. V lost 1 base and J lost 0, with 15 bases in between. CDR1 and CDR2 (germline): LNHNV, YYDKDF (reference sequence). The CDR3 spells CATSRVQGRRANTGELFF. The CDR3 DNA sequence: TGTGCCACCAGCAGAGTACAGGGTCGCCGCGCGAACACCGGGGAGCTGTTTTTT.

This clone was detected only a few times. This chain links TRBV29-1 with TRBJ1-1, with D possibly TRBD1 on 5 matching bases. The germline gives CDR1 SQVTM, CDR2 ANQGSEA. This CDR3 contains 12 residues. Trimming removed 4 bases at V and 6 bases at J, with 12 bases between. The DNA for the CDR3 is TGCAGCGTTGTACGAAGAGGGGCTGAAGCTTTCTTT. Residues: CSVVRRGAEAFF.

This chain connects TRBV4-2 to TRBJ2-5; D is undetermined. V shed 4 bases and J shed 5 bases, with 14 bases lying between them. The CDR3 has 14 residues. Germline lookup yields CDR1 LGHNA and CDR2 YNFKEQ. The CDR3 DNA follows: TGTGCCAGCAGCCCGTCGATCACAGTTGAGACCCAGTACTTC. This sequence encodes CASSPSITVETQYF.

The rearrangement links TRBV7-2 to TRBJ1-6; 9 bases fit TRBD1. Germline values: CDR1 SGHTA, CDR2 FQGNSA. The CDR3 consists of 16 residues. Trimming removed 1 base from V and 13 bases from J; junction bases left unmatched: 11. This CDR3 reads CASSLVGQGLIGPLHF. The CDR3 nucleotides are TGTGCCAGCAGCTTAGTGGGACAGGGCTTAATTGGGCCCCTCCACTTT.